The source of this TCR beta chain is a study of blood T cell repertoires in COVID-19. Germline V gene sequence: CDR1 KGHSH, CDR2 LQKENI. The ends were cut back, 3 bases at V and 3 bases at J, with 11 bases in the middle. The CDR3 loop spans 15 amino acids. Data came from immunoSEQ multiplex PCR; TCRdb stores just in-frame clones and leaves some out. The data contain about 84,000 clones, about 95% of them singletons. The chain employs TRBV18 and TRBJ2-2, with D perhaps TRBD1 (6 bases). The specimen sequenced was peripheral blood. This sequence originates from a human donor with active COVID-19. The donor label of this sample is uncertain. The CDR3 is CASSPGDTYTGELFF. The DNA for the CDR3 is TGTGCCAGCTCACCGGGGGACACTTACACCGGGGAGCTGTTTTTT.